The rows below give T cell receptor beta chains drawn from one sample of a study of T-cell memory formation after mild COVID-19. TCRdb analysed the 5' RACE reads with MiXCR anew, one entry per CDR3 protein. The sample holds around 7,000 distinct CDR3 sequences, approximately 31% seen once. The sequenced material came from PBMCs or a T cell subset sorted from them (not recorded which). The receptor set was obtained from an adult woman who had mild COVID-19 (a few samples of this study predate the infection). Cell type and time point are not known. CDR3s leave out the opening cysteine and the closing phenylalanine or tryptophan. Fields, in order: V gene, D gene, CDR3 protein. The D gene is left open where the match is weak.

>TRBV7-9|TRBD2
ASSLEGGSYEQY
>TRBV7-2|TRBD1
ASSSGTGPVSTDTQY
>TRBV5-1|NA
ASSLLGFSYNEQF
>TRBV7-9|NA
ASSPTDRWPYEQY
>TRBV9|TRBD1
ASSSARGLWDREWYGYT
>TRBV4-2|TRBD2
ASSQASGRVGNEQF
>TRBV20-1|TRBD1
SAREGTEYYEQY
>TRBV2|NA
ASSARTPTDTQY
>TRBV4-1|NA
ASSQDLEYTGELF
>TRBV7-9|TRBD1
ASSPGQGGEQY